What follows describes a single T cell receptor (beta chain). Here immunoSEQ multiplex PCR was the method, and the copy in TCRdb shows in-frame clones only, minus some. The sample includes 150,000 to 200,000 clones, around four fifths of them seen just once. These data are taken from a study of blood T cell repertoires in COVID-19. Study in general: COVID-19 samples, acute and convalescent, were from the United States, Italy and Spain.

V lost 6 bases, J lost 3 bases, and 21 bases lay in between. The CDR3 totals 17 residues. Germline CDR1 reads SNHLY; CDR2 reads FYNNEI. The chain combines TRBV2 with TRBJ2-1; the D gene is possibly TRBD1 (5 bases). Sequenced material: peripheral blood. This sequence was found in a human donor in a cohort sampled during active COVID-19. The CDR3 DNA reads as TGTGCCAGCAGCTCTGGGGCATTTGATGCCAGCTACAATGAGCAGTTCTTC. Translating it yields CASSSGAFDASYNEQFF.